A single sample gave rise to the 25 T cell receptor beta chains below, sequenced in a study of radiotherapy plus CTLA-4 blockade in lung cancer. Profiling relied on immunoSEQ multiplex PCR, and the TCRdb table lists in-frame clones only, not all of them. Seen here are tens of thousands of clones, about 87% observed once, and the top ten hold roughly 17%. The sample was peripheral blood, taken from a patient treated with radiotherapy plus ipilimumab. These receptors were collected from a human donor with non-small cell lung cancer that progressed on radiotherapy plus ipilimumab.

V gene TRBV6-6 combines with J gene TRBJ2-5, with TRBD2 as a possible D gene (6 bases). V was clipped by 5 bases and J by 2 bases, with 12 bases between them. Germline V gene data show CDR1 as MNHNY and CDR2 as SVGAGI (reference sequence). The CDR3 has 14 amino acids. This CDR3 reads CASSIWREQETQYF. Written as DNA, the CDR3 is TGTGCCAGCAGTATTTGGCGGGAACAAGAGACCCAGTACTTC.

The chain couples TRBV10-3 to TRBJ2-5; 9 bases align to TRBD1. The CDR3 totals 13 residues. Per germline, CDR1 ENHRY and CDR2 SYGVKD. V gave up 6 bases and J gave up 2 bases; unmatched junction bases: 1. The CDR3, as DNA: TGTGCCATCAGGACAGGGGGGCAAGAGACCCAGTACTTC. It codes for CAIRTGGQETQYF.

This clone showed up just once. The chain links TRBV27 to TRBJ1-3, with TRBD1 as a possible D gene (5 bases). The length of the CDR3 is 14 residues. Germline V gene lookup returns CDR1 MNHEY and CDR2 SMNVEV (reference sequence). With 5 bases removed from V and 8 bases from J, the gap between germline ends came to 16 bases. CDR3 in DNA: TGTGCCAGCAGTCAAAGGGACCCAGGTGACACCATATATTTT. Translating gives CASSQRDPGDTIYF.

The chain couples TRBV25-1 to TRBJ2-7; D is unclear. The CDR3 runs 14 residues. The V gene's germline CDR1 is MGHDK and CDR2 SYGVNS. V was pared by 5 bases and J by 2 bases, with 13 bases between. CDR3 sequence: CASSLDQEPYEQYF. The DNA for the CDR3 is TGTGCCAGCAGTCTTGATCAGGAACCCTACGAGCAGTACTTC.

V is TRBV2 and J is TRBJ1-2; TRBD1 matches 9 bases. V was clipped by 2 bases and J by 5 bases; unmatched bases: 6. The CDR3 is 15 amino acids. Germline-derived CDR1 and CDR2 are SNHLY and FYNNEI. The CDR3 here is CASSERQGDLYGYTF. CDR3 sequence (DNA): TGTGCCAGCAGTGAAAGACAGGGGGATCTATATGGCTACACCTTC.

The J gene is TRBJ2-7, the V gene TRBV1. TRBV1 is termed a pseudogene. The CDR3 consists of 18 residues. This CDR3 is CTSSQDHPPSRITYEQYF. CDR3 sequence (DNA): TGCACCAGCAGCCAAGATCATCCACCCTCACGGATTACCTACGAGCAGTACTTC.

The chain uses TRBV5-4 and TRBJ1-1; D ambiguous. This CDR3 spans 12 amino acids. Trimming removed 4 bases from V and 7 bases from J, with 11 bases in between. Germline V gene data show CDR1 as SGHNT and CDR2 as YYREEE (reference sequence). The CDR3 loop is CASSLDSGEAFF. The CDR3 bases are TGTGCCAGCAGCCTCGACTCGGGTGAAGCTTTCTTT.

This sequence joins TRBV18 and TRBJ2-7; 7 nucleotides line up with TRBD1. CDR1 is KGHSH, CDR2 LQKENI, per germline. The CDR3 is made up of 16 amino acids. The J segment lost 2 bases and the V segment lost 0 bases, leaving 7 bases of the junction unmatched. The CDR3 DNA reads TGTGCCAGCTCACCACCGTGGGGACAGAATACCTACGAGCAGTACTTC. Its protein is CASSPPWGQNTYEQYF.

The CDR3 nucleotides are TGTGCCAGCAGTTTATGGGGTAGCTCCTACAATGAGCAGTTCTTC. It encodes CASSLWGSSYNEQFF. V gene TRBV27 combines with J gene TRBJ2-1; D ambiguous. The CDR3 extends over 15 amino acids. Deletions cut 1 base from V and 0 bases from J, with 7 bases between. Germline CDR1 MNHEY, CDR2 SMNVEV (reference sequence).

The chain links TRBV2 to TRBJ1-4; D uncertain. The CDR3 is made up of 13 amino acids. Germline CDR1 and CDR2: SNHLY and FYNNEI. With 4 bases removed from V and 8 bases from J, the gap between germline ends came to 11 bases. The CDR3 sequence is CASSGTGQEKLFF. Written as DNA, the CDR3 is TGTGCCAGCAGTGGGACCGGGCAAGAAAAACTGTTTTTT.

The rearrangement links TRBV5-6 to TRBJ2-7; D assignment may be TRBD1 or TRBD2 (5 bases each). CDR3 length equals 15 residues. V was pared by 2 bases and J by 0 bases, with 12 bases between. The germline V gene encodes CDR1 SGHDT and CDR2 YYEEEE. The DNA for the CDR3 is TGTGCCAGCAGCTTCGGGACGGAGATCTCCTACGAGCAGTACTTC. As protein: CASSFGTEISYEQYF.

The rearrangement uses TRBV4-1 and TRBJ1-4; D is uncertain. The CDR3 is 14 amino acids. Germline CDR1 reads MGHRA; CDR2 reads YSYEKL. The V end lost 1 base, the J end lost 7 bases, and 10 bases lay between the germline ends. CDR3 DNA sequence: TGCGCCAGCAGCCAAGGATCCTCCGGTGAAAAACTGTTTTTT. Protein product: CASSQGSSGEKLFF.

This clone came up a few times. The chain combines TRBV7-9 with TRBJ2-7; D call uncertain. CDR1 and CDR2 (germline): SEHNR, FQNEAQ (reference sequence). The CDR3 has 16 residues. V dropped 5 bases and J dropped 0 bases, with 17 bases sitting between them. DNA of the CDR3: TGTGCCAGCAGCCCTAGGGCCTCTGGCCGCTCCTACGAGCAGTACTTC. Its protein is CASSPRASGRSYEQYF.

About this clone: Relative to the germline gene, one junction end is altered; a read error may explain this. The CDR3 DNA is TGTGCCGGCAGTGCACAGGATTACGGGGCCAACGTCCTGACTTTC. Its protein is CAGSAQDYGANVLTF. This chain joins TRBV2 and TRBJ2-6, with a tentative D call TRBD1 (5 bases). Germline values: CDR1 SNHLY, CDR2 FYNNEI. This CDR3 region has 15 residues.

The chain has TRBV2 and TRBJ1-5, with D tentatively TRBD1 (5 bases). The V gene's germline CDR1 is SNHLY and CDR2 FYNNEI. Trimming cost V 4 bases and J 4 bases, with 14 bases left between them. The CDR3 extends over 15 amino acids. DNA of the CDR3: TGTGCCAGCAGTGGACAGACAAACGCGAATCAGCCCCAGCATTTT. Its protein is CASSGQTNANQPQHF. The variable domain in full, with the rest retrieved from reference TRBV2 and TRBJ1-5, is EPEVTQTPSHQVTQMGQEVILRCVPISNHLYFYWYRQILGQKVEFLVSFYNNEISEKSEIFDDQFSVERPDGSNFTLKIRSTKLEDSAMYFCASSGQTNANQPQHFGDGTRLSIL.

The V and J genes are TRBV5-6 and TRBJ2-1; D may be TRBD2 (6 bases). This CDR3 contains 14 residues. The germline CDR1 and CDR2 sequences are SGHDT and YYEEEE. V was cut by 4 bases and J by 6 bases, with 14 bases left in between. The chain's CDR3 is CASSPGLKLNEQFF. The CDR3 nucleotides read TGTGCCAGCAGCCCGGGACTGAAACTCAATGAGCAGTTCTTC.

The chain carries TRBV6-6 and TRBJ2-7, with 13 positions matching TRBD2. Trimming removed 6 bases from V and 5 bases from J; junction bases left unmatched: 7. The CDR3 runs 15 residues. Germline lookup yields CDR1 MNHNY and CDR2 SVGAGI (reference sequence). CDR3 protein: CASSSGLAGVNEQYF. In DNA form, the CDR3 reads TGTGCCAGCAGCTCCGGACTAGCGGGAGTCAACGAGCAGTACTTC.

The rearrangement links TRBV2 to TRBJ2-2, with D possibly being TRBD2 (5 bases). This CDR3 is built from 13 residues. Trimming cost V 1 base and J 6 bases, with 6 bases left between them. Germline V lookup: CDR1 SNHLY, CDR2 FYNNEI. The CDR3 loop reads CASSEERSGELFF. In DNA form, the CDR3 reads TGTGCCAGCAGTGAAGAGCGGTCCGGGGAGCTGTTTTTT.

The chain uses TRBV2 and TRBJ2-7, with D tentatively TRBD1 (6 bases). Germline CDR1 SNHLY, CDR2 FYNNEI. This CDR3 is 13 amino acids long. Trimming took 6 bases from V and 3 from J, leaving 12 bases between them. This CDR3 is CASRTTGIYEQYF. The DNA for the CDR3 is TGTGCCAGCAGGACTACAGGGATCTACGAGCAGTACTTC.

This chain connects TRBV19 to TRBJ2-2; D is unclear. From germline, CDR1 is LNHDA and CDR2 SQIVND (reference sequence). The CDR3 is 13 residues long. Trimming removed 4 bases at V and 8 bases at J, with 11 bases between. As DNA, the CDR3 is TGTGCCAGTAGTAGGGATTCGGTGGGGGAGCTGTTTTTT. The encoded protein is CASSRDSVGELFF. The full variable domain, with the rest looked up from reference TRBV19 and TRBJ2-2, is DGGITQSPKYLFRKEGQNVTLSCEQNLNHDAMYWYRQDPGQGLRLIYYSQIVNDFQKGDIAEGYSVSREKKESFPLTVTSAQKNPTAFYLCASSRDSVGELFFGEGSRLTVL.

The CDR3 DNA reads as TGTGCCAGCAGTCGGACAGGGACTAACTATGGCTACACCTTC. Translated: CASSRTGTNYGYTF. This chain links TRBV27 with TRBJ1-2; TRBD1 aligns across 8 bases. Germline CDR1 is MNHEY and CDR2 is SMNVEV (reference sequence). Germline trimming cut 5 bases from V and 0 bases from J; bases unmatched to any gene: 2. The CDR3 spans 14 residues.

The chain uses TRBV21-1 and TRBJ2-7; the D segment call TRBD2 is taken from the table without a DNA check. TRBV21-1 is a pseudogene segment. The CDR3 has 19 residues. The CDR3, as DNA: TGTGCCAGCAGCACCCGCGGGACTAGCGGGAGGACTTTCTGTTGCGAGCAGTACTTC. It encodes CASSTRGTSGRTFCCEQYF.

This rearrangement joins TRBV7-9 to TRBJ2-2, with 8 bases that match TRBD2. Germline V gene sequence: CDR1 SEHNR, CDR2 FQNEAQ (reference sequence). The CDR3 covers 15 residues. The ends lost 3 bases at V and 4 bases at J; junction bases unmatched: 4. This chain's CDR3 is CASSFGGGLTGELFF. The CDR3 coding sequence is TGTGCCAGCAGCTTTGGCGGGGGGCTCACCGGGGAGCTGTTTTTT.

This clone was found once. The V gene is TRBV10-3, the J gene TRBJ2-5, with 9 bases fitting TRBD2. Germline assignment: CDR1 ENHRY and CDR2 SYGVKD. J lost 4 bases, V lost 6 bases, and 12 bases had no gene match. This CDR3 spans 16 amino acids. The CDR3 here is CAISARGGGVGETQYF. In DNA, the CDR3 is TGTGCCATCAGCGCCCGGGGCGGGGGGGTAGGAGAGACCCAGTACTTC.

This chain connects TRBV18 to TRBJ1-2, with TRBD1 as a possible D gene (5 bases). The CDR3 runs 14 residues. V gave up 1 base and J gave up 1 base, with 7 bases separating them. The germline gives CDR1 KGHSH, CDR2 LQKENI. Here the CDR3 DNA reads TGTGCCAGCTCACCACGCCAGGGTAACTATGGCTACACCTTC. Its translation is CASSPRQGNYGYTF.